This T cell receptor (beta chain) is from a study of regulatory T cells in long-lasting Graves disease. Described time point: newly diagnosed GD, antithyroid drugs for less than 3 months. Generation of the TCR library employed RNA extracted from PBMCs. The CDR3 consists of 17 residues. The germline V gene encodes CDR1 SGHRS and CDR2 YFSETQ. CDR3 regions were amplified by Arm-PCR using iRepertoire HTBI primers to build TCR beta libraries. TCRdb re-called the multiplex PCR reads with MiXCR, one entry per CDR3 protein. This sample yields about 560,000 distinct CDR3 sequences, of which about 16% are seen a single time; 9.5% to 15% belongs to the top ten. This clonotype was detected many times. A read error may produce the germline difference seen at one junction end. The same data also contributed to another study, on T cells in Graves' hyperthyroidism and ophthalmopathy.

This sequence originates from a man between 18 and 35 years old with Graves disease. The rearrangement joins TRBV5-1 to TRBJ2-1, with 9 positions matching TRBD2. Here the sequenced sample was peripheral blood mononuclear cells (PBMCs), taken at new diagnosis, from a patient treated with antithyroid drugs. The CDR3 region is CASSLVPGRLADNEQFF. Written as DNA, the CDR3 is TGTGCCAGCAGCTTGGTTCCAGGGAGACTAGCGGACAATGAGCAGTTCTTC.